Detailed here is one TCR beta chain. Its antigen is not known. This specimen comes from a study of radiotherapy plus CTLA-4 blockade in lung cancer. Study in general: An objective response was seen in approximately 17% of patients, and disease control in less than 35%.

With V trimmed by 0 bases and J by 5 bases, 6 bases remained unmatched. The CDR3 is 15 residues long. The V gene's germline CDR1 is SGHRS and CDR2 YFSETQ. Sequencing used immunoSEQ multiplex PCR; TCRdb keeps in-frame clones, though not all of them. The sample consists of 56,000 or so clones, around 80% of them appearing once. Ipilimumab-mediated CTLA-4 blockade plus focal radiation was given to patients having chemo-refractory metastatic non-small-cell lung cancer. General study findings and limits: Some TCR clones had been derived from tumors. These clones expanded in peripheral blood after radiotherapy plus ipilimumab. The best predictor of response was reported to be early blood T cell clone dynamics, with interferon-beta.

Sequenced here: peripheral blood, sampled from a patient treated with radiotherapy plus ipilimumab. This chain connects TRBV5-1 to TRBJ1-1, with 8 bases fitting TRBD1. The receptor was isolated from a human donor with non-small cell lung cancer who had a partial response to radiotherapy plus ipilimumab. The CDR3 nucleotides read TGCGCCAGCAGCTTGGACGGACAGGGACGGACTGAAGCTTTCTTT. It yields the protein CASSLDGQGRTEAFF.